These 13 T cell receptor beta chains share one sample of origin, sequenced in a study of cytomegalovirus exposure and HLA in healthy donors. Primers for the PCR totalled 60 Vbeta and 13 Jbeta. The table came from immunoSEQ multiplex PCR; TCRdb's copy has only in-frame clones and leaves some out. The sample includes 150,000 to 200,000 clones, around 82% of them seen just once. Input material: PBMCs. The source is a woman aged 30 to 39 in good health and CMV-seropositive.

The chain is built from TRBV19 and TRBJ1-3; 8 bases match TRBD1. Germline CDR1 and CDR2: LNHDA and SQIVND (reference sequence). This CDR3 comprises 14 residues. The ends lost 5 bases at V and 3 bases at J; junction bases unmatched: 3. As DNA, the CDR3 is TGTGCCAGTAGTGCCGGGACAGGTGGAAACACCATATATTTT. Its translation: CASSAGTGGNTIYF.

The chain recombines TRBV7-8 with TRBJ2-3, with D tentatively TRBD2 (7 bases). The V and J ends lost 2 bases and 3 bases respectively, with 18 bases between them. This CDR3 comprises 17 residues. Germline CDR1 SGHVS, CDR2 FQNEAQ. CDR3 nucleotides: TGTGCCAGCAGCTTAAATACGGGGAGGGGGGGTACAGATACGCAGTATTTT. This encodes CASSLNTGRGGTDTQYF.

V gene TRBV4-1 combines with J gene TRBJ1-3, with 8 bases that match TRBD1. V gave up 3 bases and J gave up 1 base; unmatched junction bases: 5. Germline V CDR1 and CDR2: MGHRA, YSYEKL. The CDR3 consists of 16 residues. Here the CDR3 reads CASSQLDRVSGNTIYF. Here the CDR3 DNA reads TGCGCCAGCAGCCAGTTGGACAGGGTATCTGGAAACACCATATATTTT.

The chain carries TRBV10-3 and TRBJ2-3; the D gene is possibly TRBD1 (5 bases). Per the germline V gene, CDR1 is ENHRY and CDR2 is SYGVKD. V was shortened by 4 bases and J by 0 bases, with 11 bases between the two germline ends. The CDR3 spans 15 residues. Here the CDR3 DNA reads TGTGCCATCAGTGGGGGCGGCACTAGCACAGATACGCAGTATTTT. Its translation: CAISGGGTSTDTQYF.

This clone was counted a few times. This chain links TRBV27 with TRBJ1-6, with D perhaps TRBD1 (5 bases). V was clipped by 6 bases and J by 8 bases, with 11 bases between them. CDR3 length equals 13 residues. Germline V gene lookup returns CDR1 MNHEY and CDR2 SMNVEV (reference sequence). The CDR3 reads CASRRTRDSPLHF. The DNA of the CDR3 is TGTGCCAGCAGGCGGACACGTGATTCACCCCTCCACTTT.

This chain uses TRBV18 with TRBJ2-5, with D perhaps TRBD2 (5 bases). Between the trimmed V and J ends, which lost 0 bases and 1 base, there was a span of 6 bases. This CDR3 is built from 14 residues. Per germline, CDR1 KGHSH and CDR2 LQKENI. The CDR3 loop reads CASSPPGLQETQYF. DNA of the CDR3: TGTGCCAGCTCACCACCCGGACTCCAAGAGACCCAGTACTTC.

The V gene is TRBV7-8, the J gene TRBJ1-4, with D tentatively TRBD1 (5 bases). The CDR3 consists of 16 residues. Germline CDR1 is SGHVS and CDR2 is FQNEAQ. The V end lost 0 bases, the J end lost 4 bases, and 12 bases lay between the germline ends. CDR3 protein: CASSLARGANNEKLFF. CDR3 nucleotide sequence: TGTGCCAGCAGCTTAGCGCGCGGGGCCAATAATGAAAAACTGTTTTTT.

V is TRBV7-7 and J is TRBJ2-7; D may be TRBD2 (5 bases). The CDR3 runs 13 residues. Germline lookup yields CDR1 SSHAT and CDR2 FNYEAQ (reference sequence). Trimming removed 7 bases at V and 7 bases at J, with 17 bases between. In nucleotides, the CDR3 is TGTGCCAGCACCCCGTCCCCGGGCGGGGAGCAGTACTTC. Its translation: CASTPSPGGEQYF.

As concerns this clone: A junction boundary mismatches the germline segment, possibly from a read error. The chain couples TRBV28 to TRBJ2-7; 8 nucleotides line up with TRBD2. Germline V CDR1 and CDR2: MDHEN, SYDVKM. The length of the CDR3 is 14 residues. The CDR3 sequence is CASNWGLESYEQCF. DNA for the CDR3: TGTGCCAGCAACTGGGGACTAGAGTCCTACGAGCAGTGCTTC.

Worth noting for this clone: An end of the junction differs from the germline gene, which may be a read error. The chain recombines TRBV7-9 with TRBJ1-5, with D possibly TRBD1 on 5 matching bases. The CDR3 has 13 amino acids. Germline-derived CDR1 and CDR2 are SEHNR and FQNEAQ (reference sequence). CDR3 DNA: TGTGTCAGCAGCTTCGCAGGGCAAGAGCCCCAGCATTTT. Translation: CVSSFAGQEPQHF.

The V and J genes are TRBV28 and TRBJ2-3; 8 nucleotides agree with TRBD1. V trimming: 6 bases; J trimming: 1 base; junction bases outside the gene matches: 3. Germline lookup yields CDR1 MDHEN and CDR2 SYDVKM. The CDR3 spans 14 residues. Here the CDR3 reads CASSTGGGTDTQYF. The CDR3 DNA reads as TGTGCCAGCAGCACAGGGGGAGGCACAGATACGCAGTATTTT.

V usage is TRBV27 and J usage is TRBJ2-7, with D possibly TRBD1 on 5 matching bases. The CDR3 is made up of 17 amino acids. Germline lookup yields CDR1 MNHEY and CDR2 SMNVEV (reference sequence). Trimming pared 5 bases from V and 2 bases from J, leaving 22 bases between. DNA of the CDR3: TGTGCCAGCAGTCCATGGGGCCCCAGGGTGGGAACCTACGAGCAGTACTTC. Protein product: CASSPWGPRVGTYEQYF.

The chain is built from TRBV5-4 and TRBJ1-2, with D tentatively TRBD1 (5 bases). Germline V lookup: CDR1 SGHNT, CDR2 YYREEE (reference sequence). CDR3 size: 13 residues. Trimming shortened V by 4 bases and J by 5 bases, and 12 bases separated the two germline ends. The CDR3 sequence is CASSVLKGYGYTF. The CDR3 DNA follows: TGTGCCAGCAGCGTATTAAAGGGGTATGGCTACACCTTC.